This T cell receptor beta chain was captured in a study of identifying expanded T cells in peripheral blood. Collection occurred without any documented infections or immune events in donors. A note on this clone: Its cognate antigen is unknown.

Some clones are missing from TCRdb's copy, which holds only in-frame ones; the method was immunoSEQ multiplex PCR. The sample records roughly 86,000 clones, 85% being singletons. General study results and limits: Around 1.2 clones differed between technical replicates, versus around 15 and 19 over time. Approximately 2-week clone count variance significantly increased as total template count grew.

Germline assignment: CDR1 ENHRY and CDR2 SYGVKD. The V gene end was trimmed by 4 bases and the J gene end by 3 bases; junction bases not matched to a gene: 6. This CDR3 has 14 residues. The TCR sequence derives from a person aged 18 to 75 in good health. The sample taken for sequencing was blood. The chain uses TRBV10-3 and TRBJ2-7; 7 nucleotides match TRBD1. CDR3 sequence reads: CAISVGTGVYEQYF. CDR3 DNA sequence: TGTGCCATCAGTGTCGGAACAGGGGTCTACGAGCAGTACTTC.